This T cell receptor beta chain was found in a study of memory CD4+ T cells and cytomegalovirus serostatus. The CDR3 covers 12 residues. The V and J ends lost 5 bases and 3 bases respectively, with 7 bases between them. CDR1 is MNHNY and CDR2 is SVGAGI in the germline V gene (reference sequence). The sort gate was single viable CD3+CD4+CD8-CD45RO+ cells for memory CD4+ T cells. After thawing, CD4+ T cells were positively selected. Only in-frame clones appear in the TCRdb table, and some are missing; sequencing was by immunoSEQ multiplex PCR. The sample lists just under 95,000 clones, 75% to 85% occurring once.

Sequencing was done on a sample of memory CD4+ T cells from blood. The chain has TRBV6-6 and TRBJ1-1, with D uncertain. This sequence originates from an adult in good health and CMV-seropositive. In DNA form, the CDR3 reads TGTGCCAGCAGTCCCCTGTACACTGAAGCTTTCTTT. This gives the protein CASSPLYTEAFF.